Presented here are 15 T cell receptor beta chains from one specimen sequenced in a study of blood T cell repertoires in COVID-19. Clones were read by immunoSEQ multiplex PCR, and TCRdb kept only the in-frame ones, dropping some. The sample holds under 95,000 clones, more than 85% seen once. The sample was peripheral blood. These receptors came from a man in his forties with acute or convalescent COVID-19.

The chain joins TRBV4-1 to TRBJ1-3; TRBD1 aligns across 7 bases. Losses at the gene ends were 4 bases for V and 7 bases for J; bases not matched to a gene: 7. This CDR3 region has 14 residues. Looked up from germline, CDR1 is MGHRA and CDR2 is YSYEKL. The CDR3 protein is CASSPVGGANTIYF. DNA of the CDR3: TGCGCCAGCAGCCCCGTAGGGGGCGCGAACACCATATATTTT.

V is TRBV7-6 and J is TRBJ1-2; D may be TRBD1 (5 bases). This CDR3 is 15 amino acids long. Trimming removed 5 bases at V and 0 bases at J, with 13 bases between. Germline CDR1 and CDR2: SGHVS and FNYEAQ. As DNA, the CDR3 is TGTGCCAGCAGCCCGACGGGGACTACTAACTATGGCTACACCTTC. This gives the protein CASSPTGTTNYGYTF.

This clone was picked up one time. The chain has TRBV5-6 and TRBJ1-4, with D unresolved. CDR1 is SGHDT and CDR2 is YYEEEE in the germline V gene. V gave up 1 base and J gave up 0 bases, with 19 bases separating them. The CDR3 extends over 19 amino acids. The CDR3 loop reads CASSLRVAVIVATNEKLFF. The CDR3 coding sequence is TGTGCCAGCAGCTTGCGGGTGGCTGTTATTGTGGCAACTAATGAAAAACTGTTTTTT. Based on the CDR3 plus reference TRBV5-6 and TRBJ1-4, the full variable domain is DAGVTQSPTHLIKTRGQQVTLRCSPKSGHDTVSWYQQALGQGPQFIFQYYEEEERQRGNFPDRFSGHQFPNYSSELNVNALLLGDSALYLCASSLRVAVIVATNEKLFFGSGTQLSVL.

The table lists this clone with a count of one. J is TRBJ2-3 and V is TRBV10-3, with TRBD1 as a possible D gene (6 bases). V was shortened by 5 bases and J by 6 bases, with 21 bases between the two germline ends. CDR3 size: 16 residues. Germline V CDR1 and CDR2: ENHRY, SYGVKD. The CDR3, as DNA: TGTGCCATCAGTTTACAGGGCTTGATGGGGATGGATACGCAGTATTTT. It encodes CAISLQGLMGMDTQYF.

The chain combines TRBV6-1 with TRBJ2-2, with D hard to call. This CDR3 spans 14 amino acids. Germline CDR1 and CDR2: MNHNS and SASEGT. The V end lost 5 bases, the J end lost 1 base, and 8 bases lay between the germline ends. CDR3 sequence: CASSYSVNTGELFF. The CDR3 nucleotides are TGTGCCAGCAGTTATTCGGTGAACACCGGGGAGCTGTTTTTT.

This chain uses TRBV18 with TRBJ1-2; possible D gene TRBD1, 6 bases. The germline V and J ends were trimmed by 4 bases and 1 base, with 10 bases remaining between them. The germline CDR1 and CDR2 sequences are KGHSH and LQKENI. The CDR3 spans 14 residues. CDR3 sequence reads: CASSLDRLNYGYTF. For the CDR3, the DNA is TGTGCCAGCTCACTCGACAGGCTTAACTATGGCTACACCTTC.

This chain uses TRBV10-3 with TRBJ1-2, with D tentatively TRBD1 (5 bases). This CDR3 is 13 amino acids long. V dropped 6 bases and J dropped 3 bases, with 11 bases sitting between them. Per the germline V gene, CDR1 is ENHRY and CDR2 is SYGVKD. CDR3 in amino acids: CAIRGGPDYGYTF. The CDR3 DNA sequence: TGTGCCATCAGGGGGGGTCCGGACTATGGCTACACCTTC.

The CDR3 here is CASSRDYGQPQHF. The CDR3 DNA follows: TGTGCCAGCAGTCGGGATTACGGTCAGCCCCAGCATTTT. This chain uses TRBV6-2 or TRBV6-3 with TRBJ1-5; no clear D gene. The CDR3 totals 13 residues. V lost 5 bases and J 6 bases, leaving 11 bases between the germline ends. Germline V gives CDR1 MNHEY, CDR2 SVGEGT.

CDR3 in amino acids: CASSFTGGGSGANVLTF. In DNA form, the CDR3 reads TGCGCCAGCAGCTTCACAGGGGGAGGGTCTGGGGCCAACGTCCTGACTTTC. The chain recombines TRBV5-1 with TRBJ2-6, with D perhaps matching TRBD1 (8 bases). The V and J ends lost 2 bases and 1 base respectively, with 13 bases between them. From germline, CDR1 is SGHRS and CDR2 YFSETQ. This CDR3 is built from 17 residues.

The chain has TRBV5-1 and TRBJ2-3; TRBD2 might be the D (6 bases). The CDR3 extends over 17 amino acids. Trimming cost V 0 bases and J 1 base, with 15 bases left between them. Germline CDR1 reads SGHRS; CDR2 reads YFSETQ. The DNA for the CDR3 is TGCGCCAGCAGCTTGGGCCCTAGCGCGACCGGCACAGATACGCAGTATTTT. It specifies CASSLGPSATGTDTQYF.

V and J are TRBV3-1 (or the pseudogene TRBV3-2) and TRBJ2-1; D gene ambiguous. Germline loops: CDR1 LGHDT, CDR2 YNNKEL (reference sequence). Between the trimmed V and J ends, which lost 0 bases and 0 bases, there was a span of 6 bases. This CDR3 contains 15 residues. CDR3 in amino acids: CASSQDTSSYNEQFF. The CDR3 DNA reads as TGTGCCAGCAGCCAAGATACGAGCTCCTACAATGAGCAGTTCTTC.

This sequence joins TRBV27 and TRBJ2-1; TRBD2 matches 9 bases. Germline trimming cut 7 bases from V and 10 bases from J; bases unmatched to any gene: 14. In germline, CDR1 is MNHEY, CDR2 SMNVEV (reference sequence). There are 15 residues in the CDR3. The CDR3 here is CASTRPGLAAREQFF. CDR3 in DNA: TGTGCCAGCACTCGCCCGGGACTAGCCGCAAGGGAGCAGTTCTTC.

This clone was seen only a few times. This chain uses TRBV6-5 with TRBJ2-6, with D possibly TRBD1 on 6 matching bases. Germline lookup yields CDR1 MNHEY and CDR2 SVGAGI. This CDR3 is built from 14 residues. V was clipped by 10 bases and J by 4 bases, with 14 bases between them. Written as DNA, the CDR3 is TGTGCCACGAACAGGGAGAGGGGGGCCAACGTCCTGACTTTC. Translating it yields CATNRERGANVLTF.

This chain uses TRBV6-1 with TRBJ1-5; D is uncertain. The V end was cut by 3 bases, the J end by 4 bases, with 7 bases between. The CDR3 covers 13 residues. Germline V lookup: CDR1 MNHNS, CDR2 SASEGT. As DNA, the CDR3 is TGTGCCAGCAGTGAGCAGGCTAATCAGCCCCAGCATTTT. It is translated as CASSEQANQPQHF.

The CDR3 sequence: CASSLSASGQETQYF. Written as DNA, the CDR3 is TGCGCCAGCAGCTTGTCGGCTAGCGGTCAAGAGACCCAGTACTTC. The J gene is TRBJ2-5, the V gene TRBV5-1; 7 bases map to TRBD2. The germline CDR1 and CDR2 sequences are SGHRS and YFSETQ. CDR3 size: 15 residues. V dropped 1 base and J dropped 2; count of bases not matched to a gene: 5.